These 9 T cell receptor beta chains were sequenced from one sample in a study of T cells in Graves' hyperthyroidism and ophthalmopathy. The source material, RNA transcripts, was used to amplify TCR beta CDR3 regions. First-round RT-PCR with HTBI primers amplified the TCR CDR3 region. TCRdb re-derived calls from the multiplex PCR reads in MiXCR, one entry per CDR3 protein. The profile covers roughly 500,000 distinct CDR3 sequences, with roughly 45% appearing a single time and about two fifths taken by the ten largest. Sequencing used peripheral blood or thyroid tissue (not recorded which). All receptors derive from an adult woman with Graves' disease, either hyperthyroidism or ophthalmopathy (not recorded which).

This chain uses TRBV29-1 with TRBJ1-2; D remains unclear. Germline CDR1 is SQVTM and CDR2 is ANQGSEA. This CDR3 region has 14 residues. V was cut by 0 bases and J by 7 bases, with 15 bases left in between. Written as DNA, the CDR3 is TGCAGCGTTGAAGATTGGTCCTATTCGGGTGGCTACACCTTC. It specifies CSVEDWSYSGGYTF.

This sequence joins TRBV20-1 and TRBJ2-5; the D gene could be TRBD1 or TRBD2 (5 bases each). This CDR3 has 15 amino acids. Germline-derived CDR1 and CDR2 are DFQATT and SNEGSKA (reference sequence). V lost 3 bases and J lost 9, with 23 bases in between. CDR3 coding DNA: TGCAGTGCTAGGGAGGACACTTATAGCAATCAGCCCCAGTACTTC. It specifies CSAREDTYSNQPQYF.

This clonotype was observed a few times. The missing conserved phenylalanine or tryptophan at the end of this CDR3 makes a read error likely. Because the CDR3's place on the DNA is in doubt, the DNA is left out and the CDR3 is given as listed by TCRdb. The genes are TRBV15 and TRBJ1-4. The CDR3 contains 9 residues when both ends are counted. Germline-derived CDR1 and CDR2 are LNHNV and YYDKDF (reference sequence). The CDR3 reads CATSRGGGI.

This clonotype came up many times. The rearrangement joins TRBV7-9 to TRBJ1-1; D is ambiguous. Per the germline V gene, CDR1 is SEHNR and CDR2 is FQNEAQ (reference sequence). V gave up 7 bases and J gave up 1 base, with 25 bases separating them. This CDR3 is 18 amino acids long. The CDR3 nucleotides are TGTGCCAGCACCGAACGACAAAGCCTCGACCGTTCGAACACTGAAGCTTTCTTT. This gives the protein CASTERQSLDRSNTEAFF.

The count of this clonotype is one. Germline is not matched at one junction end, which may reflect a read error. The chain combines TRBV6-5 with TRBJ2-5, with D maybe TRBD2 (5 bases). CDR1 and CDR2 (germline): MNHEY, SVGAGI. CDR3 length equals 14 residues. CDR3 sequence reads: CAISYGGSGETQYF. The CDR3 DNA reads TGTGCCATCAGTTACGGTGGGAGTGGGGAGACCCAGTACTTC.

CDR3 loop: CASATGRNEAFF. DNA for the CDR3: TGCGCCAGCGCGACAGGGCGGAATGAAGCTTTCTTT. J is TRBJ1-1 and V is TRBV5-1; 7 nucleotides agree with TRBD1. The trim removed 7 bases at V and 7 bases at J, leaving 7 bases unmatched. The germline gives CDR1 SGHRS, CDR2 YFSETQ. CDR3 length equals 12 residues.

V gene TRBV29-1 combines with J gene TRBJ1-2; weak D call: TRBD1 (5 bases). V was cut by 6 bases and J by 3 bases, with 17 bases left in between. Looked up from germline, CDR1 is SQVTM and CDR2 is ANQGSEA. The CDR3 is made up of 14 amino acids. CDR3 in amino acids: CSVLSLTGHYGYTF. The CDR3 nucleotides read TGCAGCGTCCTCAGCCTTACGGGACACTATGGCTACACCTTC.

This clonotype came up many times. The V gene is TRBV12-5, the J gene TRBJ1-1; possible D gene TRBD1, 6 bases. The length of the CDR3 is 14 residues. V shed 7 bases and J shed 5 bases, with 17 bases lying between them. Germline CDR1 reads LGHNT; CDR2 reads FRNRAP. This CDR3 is CASAKEGGGTEAFF. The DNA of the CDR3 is TGTGCTAGTGCCAAGGAGGGGGGAGGAACTGAAGCTTTCTTT.

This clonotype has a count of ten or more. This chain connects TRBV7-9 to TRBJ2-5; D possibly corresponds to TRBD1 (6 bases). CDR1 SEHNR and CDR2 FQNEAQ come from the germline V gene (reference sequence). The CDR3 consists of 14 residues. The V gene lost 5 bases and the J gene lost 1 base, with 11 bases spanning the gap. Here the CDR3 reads CASSPLGGQETQYF. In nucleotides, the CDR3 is TGTGCCAGCAGCCCCCTAGGGGGCCAAGAGACCCAGTACTTC.